The clone carrying this TCR beta chain was detected only a few times. Under the authors' procedure: Counts of nucleated cells, estimated from reference gene primer amplification, were obtained. Sequencing used immunoSEQ multiplex PCR; TCRdb keeps in-frame clones, though not all of them. Clone size and the V and J calls come from that table; the DNA yielded D and trimming. The repertoire consists of fewer than 250,000 clones, with 70% to 80% occurring once and the leading ten covering roughly an eighth. The record originates from a study of blood T cell repertoires in COVID-19. J lost 1 base, V lost 1 base, and 8 bases had no gene match. CDR1 MGHRA and CDR2 YSYEKL come from the germline V gene. This CDR3 is 17 amino acids long.

This chain joins TRBV4-1 and TRBJ1-2, with TRBD1 matching over 8 bases. The sequence derives from a woman in her fifties or sixties with acute or convalescent COVID-19. The sample consisted of peripheral blood. The CDR3, as DNA: TGCGCCAGCAGCCAAGCACAGGGGGTGACAATTAACTATGGCTACACCTTC. It is translated as CASSQAQGVTINYGYTF.